The TCR beta chain under discussion was sequenced for a study of tumor and adjacent non-tumor tissue in lung cancer. In the study overall: Histology: around 13 adenocarcinoma, a couple of squamous cell carcinoma, 1 small cell lung cancer.

Study-level points and caveats: In normal lung, the top 100 clones were significantly more dominant than in tumor.

TCRbeta libraries were built with three rounds of nested PCR, modified from ARM-PCR. MiXCR, applied by TCRdb to the multiplex PCR reads, yields one record per CDR3 protein. The table includes over 110,000 distinct CDR3 sequences, about 71% detected once. This sample's RNA came from whole unsorted tissue. Germline CDR1 and CDR2: MDHEN and SYDVKM. V lost 6 bases to trimming and J lost 3 bases; unmatched junction nucleotides: 7. The CDR3 is made up of 15 amino acids. About this clonotype: Its antigen is not identified.

The clonotype originates from a man aged 55 to 70 with small cell lung cancer. Input material: lung tumor tissue. The chain employs TRBV28 and TRBJ2-2; 7 nucleotides agree with TRBD1. In DNA form, the CDR3 reads TGTGCCAGCAGGGGACAGCCATGGGACACCGGGGAGCTGTTTTTT. Residues: CASRGQPWDTGELFF.